The 13 T cell receptor beta chains presented below share a single source sample, sequenced in a study of vaccination and CD4 T cells after COVID-19. Treatment: roughly 10-day PBMC culture with coronavirus spike peptide pools or control peptides (ViraFEST assay). Once obtained from cultured CD4+ T cells, the DNA was sequenced using the Oncomine TCR Beta short-read assay. MiXCR was run by TCRdb on the PCR reads, yielding one entry per CDR3 protein. Among 13,000 to 15,000 distinct CDR3 sequences, approximately 64% were seen once, and the ten largest hold about 15%. The antigens of these receptors remain unknown. Sequencing input: CD4+ T cells from blood, cultured in vitro. The receptors were sampled from a human donor who had recovered from COVID-19.

By sample share, this clonotype is large. The chain employs TRBV15 and TRBJ1-2, with 7 bases fitting TRBD1. CDR3 size: 13 residues. The V and J ends lost 9 bases and 4 bases, in that order; junction bases with no gene match: 8. Per germline, CDR1 LNHNV and CDR2 YYDKDF (reference sequence). As DNA, the CDR3 is TGTGCCACAGGGGCAGGGGGGAGCTATGGCTACACCTTC. It codes for CATGAGGSYGYTF.

This clonotype has only a few counts. The rearrangement links TRBV24-1 to TRBJ2-3; D ambiguous. This CDR3 contains 14 residues. V was pared by 4 bases and J by 1 base, with 8 bases between. Germline CDR1 and CDR2: KGHDR and SFDVKD. DNA of the CDR3: TGTGCCACCAGTGACCGCGGTCGCACAGATACGCAGTATTTT. Protein product: CATSDRGRTDTQYF.

This clonotype has more than one count but fewer than ten. The chain employs TRBV2 and TRBJ2-7; D is ambiguous. With 5 bases removed from V and 3 bases from J, the gap between germline ends came to 2 bases. CDR3 length equals 10 residues. Germline loops: CDR1 SNHLY, CDR2 FYNNEI. Here the CDR3 DNA reads TGTGCCAGCAGTCTCTACGAGCAGTACTTC. Translated: CASSLYEQYF.

V and J are TRBV7-2 and TRBJ2-2; 10 bases line up with TRBD1. Trimming at V came to 5 bases and at J to 4 bases, leaving 4 bases not matched to a gene. From germline, CDR1 is SGHTA and CDR2 FQGNSA. CDR3 size: 15 residues. Here the CDR3 reads CASSLRTGGTGELFF. The CDR3 nucleotides are TGTGCCAGCAGCCTCAGGACAGGGGGCACCGGGGAGCTGTTTTTT. Together with reference TRBV7-2 and TRBJ2-2, the CDR3 gives the full variable domain: GAGVSQSPSNKVTEKGKDVELRCDPISGHTALYWYRQSLGQGLEFLIYFQGNSAPDKSGLPSDRFSAERTGGSVSTLTIQRTQQEDSAVYLCASSLRTGGTGELFFGEGSRLTVL.

The CDR3 reads CASSTLSGRGSYGYTF. CDR3 DNA sequence: TGTGCCAGTAGTACTCTTTCGGGACGGGGCTCCTATGGCTACACCTTC. This chain uses TRBV19 with TRBJ1-2; a possible D gene is TRBD1 (5 bases). The CDR3 has 16 residues. The germline V gene encodes CDR1 LNHDA and CDR2 SQIVND (reference sequence). Trimming removed 4 bases at V and 4 bases at J, with 19 bases between.

The rearrangement joins TRBV28 to TRBJ1-2; D possibly corresponds to TRBD1 (6 bases). The CDR3 covers 13 residues. V lost 9 bases and J lost 5, with 16 bases in between. The germline V gene encodes CDR1 MDHEN and CDR2 SYDVKM. DNA for the CDR3: TGTGCCAGTCTCCGGGGGCCCATTTATGGCTACACCTTC. Translating it yields CASLRGPIYGYTF.

The chain links TRBV12-3 or TRBV12-4 to TRBJ1-1; D is uncertain. This CDR3 comprises 14 residues. V lost 1 base and J 0 bases, leaving 6 bases between the germline ends. This CDR3 is CASSLGTLNTEAFF. In DNA, the CDR3 is TGTGCCAGCAGTTTAGGGACTTTGAACACTGAAGCTTTCTTT.

The chain couples TRBV2 to TRBJ1-6; possibly TRBD1 for D (5 bases). This CDR3 comprises 14 residues. Looked up from germline, CDR1 is SNHLY and CDR2 is FYNNEI. Trimming cost V 4 bases and J 10 bases, with 14 bases left between them. CDR3 loop: CASSGGGSSSPLHF. The CDR3 coding sequence is TGTGCCAGCAGTGGTGGGGGGTCCAGCTCACCCCTCCACTTT.

The chain has TRBV28 and TRBJ1-1; 9 bases align to TRBD1. The CDR3 extends over 18 amino acids. CDR1 and CDR2 (germline): MDHEN, SYDVKM. V lost 5 bases and J lost 4; bases outside the gene matches: 17. CDR3 DNA sequence: TGTGCCAGCAGTCCCCCCGTCCCGGGACAGGGTTTGATCACTGAAGCTTTCTTT. Its translation: CASSPPVPGQGLITEAFF.

The chain employs TRBV11-2 and TRBJ2-7; perhaps TRBD2 as D (5 bases). Looked up from germline, CDR1 is SGHAT and CDR2 is FQNNGV. V was trimmed by 3 bases and J by 2 bases, leaving 11 bases between them. The CDR3 length is 14 residues. As DNA, the CDR3 is TGTGCCAGCAGCTTTCCGGGGAGTACCTACGAGCAGTACTTC. This gives the protein CASSFPGSTYEQYF.

The V and J genes are TRBV5-1 and TRBJ2-1, with D hard to call. The CDR3 consists of 14 residues. CDR1 is SGHRS and CDR2 is YFSETQ in the germline V gene. The ends were cut back, 0 bases at V and 4 bases at J, with 8 bases in the middle. The CDR3 protein is CASSLARAYNEQFF. CDR3 coding DNA: TGCGCCAGCAGCTTGGCCCGGGCTTACAATGAGCAGTTCTTC.

CDR3 sequence: CASSLRVRSLRSGYTF. CDR3 in DNA: TGTGCCAGCAGCTTAAGGGTCAGGAGCTTGCGGTCCGGCTACACCTTC. The V gene is TRBV11-2, the J gene TRBJ1-2; D is undetermined. Germline V CDR1 and CDR2: SGHAT, FQNNGV. Trimming shortened V by 2 bases and J by 8 bases, and 21 bases separated the two germline ends. The CDR3 consists of 16 residues. The whole variable domain, filled in from reference TRBV11-2 and TRBJ1-2, reads EAGVAQSPRYKIIEKRQSVAFWCNPISGHATLYWYQQILGQGPKLLIQFQNNGVVDDSQLPKDRFSAERLKGVDSTLKIQPAKLEDSAVYLCASSLRVRSLRSGYTFGSGTRLTVV.

This clonotype showed up just a few times. The rearrangement uses TRBV15 and TRBJ2-3, with TRBD2 identical over 11 bases. The CDR3 totals 18 residues. Per germline, CDR1 LNHNV and CDR2 YYDKDF (reference sequence). V trimming: 0 bases; J trimming: 5 bases; junction bases outside the gene matches: 10. CDR3 nucleotide sequence: TGTGCCACCAGCAGAGAACTAGCGGGAGAAGTGAGGGGAGATACGCAGTATTTT. It is translated as CATSRELAGEVRGDTQYF.